This T cell receptor (beta chain) appears in the sequencing data of a study of radiotherapy plus CTLA-4 blockade in lung cancer. Study context: Disease control reached about 28%, with objective responses in approximately 17%. Study findings and constraints: Among reported predictors of response, early blood T cell clone dynamics with interferon-beta performed best. Blood TCR clones of tumor origin expanded after radiotherapy plus ipilimumab.

Those patients who had chemo-refractory metastatic non-small-cell lung cancer were given focal radiation along with CTLA-4 blockade through ipilimumab. For this clone: Antigen: not known. Relative to the germline gene, one junction end is altered; a read error may explain this.

Libraries were prepared by immunoSEQ multiplex PCR; TCRdb keeps only in-frame clonotypes and omits some of them. The sample lists some 110,000 clones, roughly 86% occurring once. Germline CDR1 is MDHEN and CDR2 is SYDVKM. The CDR3 length is 17 residues. The receptor was derived from a human donor with non-small cell lung cancer that progressed on radiotherapy plus ipilimumab. Some clones in this sample may be carry-over from other donors' samples. The V gene is TRBV28, the J gene TRBJ2-1; D may correspond to TRBD1 or TRBD2 (6 bases each). Specimen: peripheral blood, collected from a patient treated with radiotherapy plus ipilimumab. The CDR3 nucleotides are TGTGCCAGCAGTTTAAGCGGGCCAGGGGATGACTACTATGAGCAGTTCTTC. It is translated as CASSLSGPGDDYYEQFF.